The T cell receptor beta chain under discussion was sequenced for a study of cytomegalovirus exposure and HLA in healthy donors. The CDR3 is 15 residues long. From germline, CDR1 is MGHRA and CDR2 YSYEKL. The V end lost 1 base, the J end lost 7 bases, and 16 bases lay between the germline ends. The study's findings and limits: The authors later linked a missense DCLRE1C variant to TCR beta V- and J-gene trimming.

Worth noting for this clone: Antigen unknown.

The PCR employed 60 Vbeta primers together with 13 Jbeta primers. Assay: immunoSEQ multiplex PCR; the TCRdb copy retains only in-frame clones and omits some. This sample's clone table lists 45,000 to 55,000 clones. Despite likely unrecorded immune exposures, the donors were nominally healthy at the time of sampling. The chain uses TRBV4-1 and TRBJ1-1; D might be TRBD1 (5 bases). Sample: PBMCs. The source of this sequence is a woman in her 50s in good health and CMV-seropositive. CDR3 bases: TGCGCCAGCAGCCAAGTTCTTGGGGGGGGAATTGAAGCTTTCTTT. Its translation is CASSQVLGGGIEAFF.